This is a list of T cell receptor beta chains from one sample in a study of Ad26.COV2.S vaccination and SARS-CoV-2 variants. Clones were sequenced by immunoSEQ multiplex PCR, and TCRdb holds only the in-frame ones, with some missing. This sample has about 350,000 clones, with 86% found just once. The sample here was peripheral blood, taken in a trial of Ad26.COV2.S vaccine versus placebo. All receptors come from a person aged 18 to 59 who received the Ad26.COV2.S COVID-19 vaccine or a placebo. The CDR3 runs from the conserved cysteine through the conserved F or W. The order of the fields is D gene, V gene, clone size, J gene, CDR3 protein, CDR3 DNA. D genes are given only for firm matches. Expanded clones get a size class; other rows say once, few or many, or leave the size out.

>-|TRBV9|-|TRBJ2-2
CASSVGLGANTGELFF
TGTGCCAGCAGCGTAGGGCTCGGGGCGAACACCGGGGAGCTGTTTTTT
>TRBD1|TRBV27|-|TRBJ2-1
CASGFDRVFNEQFF
TGTGCCAGCGGGTTCGACAGGGTCTTCAATGAGCAGTTCTTC
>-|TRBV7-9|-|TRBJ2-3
CASSLVQGGLGTQYF
TGTGCCAGCAGCTTAGTGCAGGGGGGTTTGGGTACGCAGTATTTT
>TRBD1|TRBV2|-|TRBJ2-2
CASSTDRPPNTGELFF
TGTGCCAGCAGTACGGACAGGCCCCCGAACACCGGGGAGCTGTTTTTT
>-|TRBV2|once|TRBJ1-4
CASSSVTEKLFF
TGTGCCAGCAGTTCCGTGACCGAAAAACTGTTTTTT
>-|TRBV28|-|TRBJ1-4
CASSFNPREKLFF
TGTGCCAGCAGTTTTAACCCCCGGGAAAAACTGTTTTTT
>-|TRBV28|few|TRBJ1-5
CASSLYVRDPELWPQHF
TGTGCCAGCAGTTTATATGTCCGGGACCCCGAGCTATGGCCCCAGCATTTT
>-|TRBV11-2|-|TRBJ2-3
CASSLAYPDTQYF
TGTGCCAGCAGCTTAGCGTATCCAGATACGCAGTATTTT
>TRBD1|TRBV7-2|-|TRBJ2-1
CASSLTGQGVYNEQFF
TGTGCCAGCAGCTTGACCGGACAGGGCGTCTACAATGAGCAGTTCTTC
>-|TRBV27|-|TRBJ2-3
CASSLMVTDTQYF
TGTGCCAGCAGTTTAATGGTCACAGATACGCAGTATTTT
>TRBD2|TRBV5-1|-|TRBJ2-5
CASSPGTSGGETQYF
TGCGCCAGCAGCCCCGGGACTAGCGGGGGTGAGACCCAGTACTTC
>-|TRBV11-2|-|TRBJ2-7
CANSGFVRQVGNEQYF
TGTGCCAACAGCGGCTTCGTGAGACAGGTGGGGAACGAGCAGTACTTC
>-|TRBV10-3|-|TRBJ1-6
CATNREWDSPLHF
TGTGCCACCAACAGGGAATGGGATTCACCCCTCCACTTT
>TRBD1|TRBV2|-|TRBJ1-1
CASMVAPGTGETAFF
TGTGCCAGCATGGTGGCCCCAGGGACAGGGGAGACAGCTTTCTTT
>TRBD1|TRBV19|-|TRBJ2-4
CASSSLLLQGGGNIQYF
TGTGCCAGTAGTTCCCTCCTTTTACAGGGGGGCGGAAACATTCAGTACTTC
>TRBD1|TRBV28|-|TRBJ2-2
CASSHHFGTGNTGELFF
TGTGCCAGCAGCCATCATTTCGGGACAGGGAACACCGGGGAGCTGTTTTTT
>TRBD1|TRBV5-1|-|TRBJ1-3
CASSRTGGLNSGNTIYF
TGCGCCAGCAGCCGGACAGGGGGCTTGAACTCTGGAAACACCATATATTTT
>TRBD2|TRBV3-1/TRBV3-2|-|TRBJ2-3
CASSQGIAGGLDTQYF
TGTGCCAGCAGCCAAGGAATAGCGGGGGGGCTAGATACGCAGTATTTT
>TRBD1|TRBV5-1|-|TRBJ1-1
CASSLETGKGRTEAFF
TGCGCCAGCAGCTTGGAGACAGGGAAGGGTCGCACTGAAGCTTTCTTT
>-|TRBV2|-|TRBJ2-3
CASSEIAAKGDTQYF
TGTGCCAGCAGTGAAATTGCAGCCAAAGGGGATACGCAGTATTTT
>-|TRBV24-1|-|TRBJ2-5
CATSAVGAETQYF
TGTGCCACCAGTGCAGTTGGCGCGGAGACCCAGTACTTC
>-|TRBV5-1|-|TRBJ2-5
CASSFDSSEETQYF
TGCGCCAGCAGCTTCGATTCGTCCGAAGAGACCCAGTACTTC
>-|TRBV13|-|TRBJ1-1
CASSLSRGSLGTEAFF
TGTGCCAGCAGCTTAAGTAGGGGGTCGTTGGGTACTGAAGCTTTCTTT
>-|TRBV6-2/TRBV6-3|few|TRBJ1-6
CASSPEGHSYNSPLHF
TGTGCCAGCAGTCCGGAGGGCCACTCCTATAATTCACCCCTCCACTTT
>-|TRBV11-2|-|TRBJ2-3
CASSLQGDTQYF
TGTGCCAGCAGCCTCCAGGGGGATACGCAGTATTTT
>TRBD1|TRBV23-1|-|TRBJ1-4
CASSQIRDPTGTDLSPSEKLFF
TGCGCCAGCAGTCAAATTAGGGACCCTACCGGGACAGATCTCTCCCCTAGTGAAAAACTGTTTTTT